Following are 8 T cell receptor beta chains from one sample sequenced in a study of cytomegalovirus exposure and HLA in healthy donors. Primers included in the PCR were 60 Vbeta and 13 Jbeta primers. Data came from immunoSEQ multiplex PCR; TCRdb stores just in-frame clones and leaves some out. The sample has fewer than 150,000 clones, under 80% seen once. Sequenced sample: PBMCs. The origin of the receptors is a male donor in good health and CMV-seronegative.

The V call is TRBV18, the J call TRBJ1-5; TRBD1 matches 8 bases. This CDR3 has 20 amino acids. Trimming removed 3 bases from V and 2 bases from J; junction bases left unmatched: 18. The germline gives CDR1 KGHSH, CDR2 LQKENI. The CDR3 DNA is TGTGCCAGCTCACCCTTCTTTAGGACAGGGCGGCAGGAGGGCAATCAGCCCCAGCATTTT. Translating it yields CASSPFFRTGRQEGNQPQHF.

The J gene is TRBJ2-7, the V gene TRBV5-1, with TRBD2 matching over 13 bases. V gave up 5 bases and J gave up 4 bases; unmatched junction bases: 6. The CDR3 totals 15 residues. CDR1 and CDR2 from the germline V gene are SGHRS and YFSETQ. The CDR3 sequence is CASRWTSGGSYEQYF. The CDR3 DNA sequence: TGCGCCAGCAGGTGGACTAGCGGGGGCTCTTACGAGCAGTACTTC.

The chain couples TRBV7-3 to TRBJ2-3, with TRBD2 matching 8 bases. V shed 3 bases, J shed 0 bases, and the junction held 2 bases outside the gene matches. The germline V gene encodes CDR1 SGHTA and CDR2 FQGTGA. The CDR3 runs 15 residues. The chain's CDR3 is CASSFIAGSTDTQYF. The DNA for the CDR3 is TGTGCCAGCAGCTTTATAGCGGGAAGCACAGATACGCAGTATTTT.

The V and J genes are TRBV9 and TRBJ1-1, with 12 bases aligning to TRBD1. There are 17 residues in the CDR3. V trimming: 3 bases; J trimming: 1 base; junction bases outside the gene matches: 7. Germline V gene lookup returns CDR1 SGDLS and CDR2 YYNGEE. The CDR3 coding sequence is TGTGCCAGCAGCGGGGGGGGGACAGGGGGCAGGAACACTGAAGCTTTCTTT. Its translation: CASSGGGTGGRNTEAFF.

This chain connects TRBV5-6 to TRBJ1-6; 7 bases agree with TRBD1. CDR1 is SGHDT, CDR2 YYEEEE, per germline. The CDR3 loop spans 16 amino acids. V trimming: 1 base; J trimming: 10 bases; junction bases outside the gene matches: 11. The CDR3 nucleotides are TGTGCCAGCAGCTTGAACCAGAGACAGGGCTGGTCACCCCTCCACTTT. This translates into CASSLNQRQGWSPLHF.

CDR3 in amino acids: CASSRPGQGYNEQFF. The CDR3 DNA follows: TGTGCCAGCAGCCGTCCGGGACAGGGATACAATGAGCAGTTCTTC. The chain carries TRBV6-5 and TRBJ2-1; 9 bases line up with TRBD1. With V trimmed by 6 bases and J by 4 bases, 7 bases remained unmatched. The germline gives CDR1 MNHEY, CDR2 SVGAGI. The CDR3 is made up of 15 amino acids.

This chain connects TRBV6-5 to TRBJ1-1; D is possibly TRBD1 (6 bases). The CDR3 covers 14 residues. The V and J ends lost 2 bases and 4 bases respectively, with 11 bases between them. The germline V gene has CDR1 MNHEY and CDR2 SVGAGI. CDR3 region: CASSYGTTGTEAFF. DNA for the CDR3: TGTGCCAGCAGTTACGGGACAACTGGCACTGAAGCTTTCTTT.

The chain has TRBV6-4 and TRBJ2-2; a weak D match, TRBD2 (6 bases). The germline CDR1 and CDR2 sequences are MRHNA and SNTAGT. This CDR3 spans 15 amino acids. V was pared by 6 bases and J by 3 bases, with 14 bases between. The CDR3 sequence is CASREGTRDTGELFF. In DNA form, the CDR3 reads TGTGCCAGCAGGGAGGGGACCCGGGACACCGGGGAGCTGTTTTTT.